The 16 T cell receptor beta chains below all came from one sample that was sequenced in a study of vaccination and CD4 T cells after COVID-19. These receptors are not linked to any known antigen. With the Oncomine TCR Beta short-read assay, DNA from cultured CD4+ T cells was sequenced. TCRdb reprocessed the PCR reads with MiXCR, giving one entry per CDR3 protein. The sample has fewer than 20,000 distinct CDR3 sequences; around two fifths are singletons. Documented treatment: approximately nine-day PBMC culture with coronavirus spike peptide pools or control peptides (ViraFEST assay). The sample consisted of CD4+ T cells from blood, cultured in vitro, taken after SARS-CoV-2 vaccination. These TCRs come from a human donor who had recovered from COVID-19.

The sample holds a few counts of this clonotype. The CDR3: CSARVVGRTEAFF. CDR3 nucleotides: TGCAGTGCTAGAGTGGTGGGGAGGACTGAAGCTTTCTTT. The J gene is TRBJ1-1, the V gene TRBV20-1; D is undetermined. The CDR3 is 13 amino acids. V lost 1 base and J 5 bases, leaving 11 bases between the germline ends. Germline V gene sequence: CDR1 DFQATT, CDR2 SNEGSKA (reference sequence).

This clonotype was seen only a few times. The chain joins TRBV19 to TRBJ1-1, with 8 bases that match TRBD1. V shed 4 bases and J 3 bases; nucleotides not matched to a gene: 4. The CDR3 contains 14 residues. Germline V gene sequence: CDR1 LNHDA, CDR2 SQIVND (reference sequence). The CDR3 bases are TGTGCCAGTAGTACACAGGGGGGCCACACTGAAGCTTTCTTT. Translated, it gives CASSTQGGHTEAFF.

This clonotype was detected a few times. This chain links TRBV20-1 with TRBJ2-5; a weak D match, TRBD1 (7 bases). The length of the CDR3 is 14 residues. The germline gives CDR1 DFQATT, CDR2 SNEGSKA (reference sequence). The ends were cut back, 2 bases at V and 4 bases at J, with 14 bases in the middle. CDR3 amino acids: CSARLSRGVETQYF. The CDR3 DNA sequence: TGCAGTGCTAGACTCTCCAGGGGGGTAGAGACCCAGTACTTC.

This CDR3 reads CASTPRTGVNTGELFF. For the CDR3, the DNA is TGTGCCAGCACCCCCCGGACAGGGGTGAACACCGGGGAGCTGTTTTTT. This chain connects TRBV27 to TRBJ2-2; 9 bases fit TRBD1. CDR3 size: 16 residues. Unmatched junction bases numbered 7, after V lost 7 bases and J lost 1 base. Germline lookup yields CDR1 MNHEY and CDR2 SMNVEV (reference sequence).

The chain's CDR3 is CASSLAGTGIGEQYF. In nucleotides, the CDR3 is TGTGCCAGCAGCTTAGCCGGGACAGGAATAGGCGAGCAGTACTTC. This chain links TRBV7-2 with TRBJ2-7, with 8 bases lining up with TRBD1. Trimming took 0 bases from V and 6 from J; bases not matched to a gene: 7. Germline CDR1 reads SGHTA; CDR2 reads FQGNSA. There are 15 residues in the CDR3.

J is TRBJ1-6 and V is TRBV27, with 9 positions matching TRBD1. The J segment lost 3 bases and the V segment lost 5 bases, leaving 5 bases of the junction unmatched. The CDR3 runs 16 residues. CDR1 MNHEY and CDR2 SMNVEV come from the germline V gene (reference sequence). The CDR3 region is CASSLGTGSYNSPLHF. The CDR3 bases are TGTGCCAGCAGTCTCGGGACAGGGAGCTATAATTCACCCCTCCACTTT.

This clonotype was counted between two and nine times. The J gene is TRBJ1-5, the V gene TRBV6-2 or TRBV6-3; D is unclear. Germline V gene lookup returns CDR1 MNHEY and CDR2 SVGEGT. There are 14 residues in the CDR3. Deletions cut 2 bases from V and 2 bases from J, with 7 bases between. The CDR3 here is CASSYVPGNQPQHF. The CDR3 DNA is TGTGCCAGCAGTTACGTCCCAGGCAATCAGCCCCAGCATTTT.

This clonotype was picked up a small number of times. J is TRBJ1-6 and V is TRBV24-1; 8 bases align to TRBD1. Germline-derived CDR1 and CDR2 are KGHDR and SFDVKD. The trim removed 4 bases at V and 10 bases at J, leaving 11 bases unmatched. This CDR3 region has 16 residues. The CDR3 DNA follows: TGTGCCACCAGTGAGACCGGGACAGGTAATCAATCACCCCTCCACTTT. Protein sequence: CATSETGTGNQSPLHF.

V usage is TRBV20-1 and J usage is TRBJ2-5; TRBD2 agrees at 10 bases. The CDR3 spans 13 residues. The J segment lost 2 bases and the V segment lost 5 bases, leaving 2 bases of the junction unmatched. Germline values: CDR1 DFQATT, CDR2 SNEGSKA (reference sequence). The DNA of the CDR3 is TGCAGTGCTCTTAGCGGGGGGCAAGAGACCCAGTACTTC. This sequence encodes CSALSGGQETQYF.

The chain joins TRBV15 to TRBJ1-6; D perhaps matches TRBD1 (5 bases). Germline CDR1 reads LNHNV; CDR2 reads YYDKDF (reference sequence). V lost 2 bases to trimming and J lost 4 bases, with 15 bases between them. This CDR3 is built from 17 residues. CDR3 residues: CATSRSDSALYNSPLHF. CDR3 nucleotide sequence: TGTGCCACCAGCAGAAGCGACAGTGCTCTGTATAATTCACCCCTCCACTTT.

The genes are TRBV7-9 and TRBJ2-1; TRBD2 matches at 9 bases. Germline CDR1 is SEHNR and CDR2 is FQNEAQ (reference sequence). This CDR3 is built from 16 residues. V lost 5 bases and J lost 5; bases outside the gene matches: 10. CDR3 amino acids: CASSQIGASGNNEQFF. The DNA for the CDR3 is TGTGCCAGCAGCCAAATCGGGGCTAGCGGGAACAATGAGCAGTTCTTC. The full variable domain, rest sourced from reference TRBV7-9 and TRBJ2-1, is DTGVSQNPRHKITKRGQNVTFRCDPISEHNRLYWYRQTLGQGPEFLTYFQNEAQLEKSRLLSDRFSAERPKGSFSTLEIQRTEQGDSAMYLCASSQIGASGNNEQFFGPGTRLTVL.

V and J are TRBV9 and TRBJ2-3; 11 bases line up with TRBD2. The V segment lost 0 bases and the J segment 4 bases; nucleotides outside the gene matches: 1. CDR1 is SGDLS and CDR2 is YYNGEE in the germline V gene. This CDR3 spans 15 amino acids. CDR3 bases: TGTGCCAGCAGCGTAGTAGCGGGAGGGGCAGATACGCAGTATTTT. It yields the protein CASSVVAGGADTQYF.

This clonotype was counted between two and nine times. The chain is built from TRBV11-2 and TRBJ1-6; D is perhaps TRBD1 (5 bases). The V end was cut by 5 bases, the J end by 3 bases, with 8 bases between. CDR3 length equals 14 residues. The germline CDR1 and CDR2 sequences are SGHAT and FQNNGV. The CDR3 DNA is TGTGCCAGCAGCCCGGGGGTCTATAATTCACCCCTCCACTTT. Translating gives CASSPGVYNSPLHF.

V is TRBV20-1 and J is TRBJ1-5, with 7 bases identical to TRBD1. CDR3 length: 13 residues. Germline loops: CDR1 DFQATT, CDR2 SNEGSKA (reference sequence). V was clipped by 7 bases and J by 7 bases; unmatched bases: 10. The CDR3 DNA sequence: TGCAGTGGTACAACAGGGGTACAACAGCCCCAGCATTTT. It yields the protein CSGTTGVQQPQHF.

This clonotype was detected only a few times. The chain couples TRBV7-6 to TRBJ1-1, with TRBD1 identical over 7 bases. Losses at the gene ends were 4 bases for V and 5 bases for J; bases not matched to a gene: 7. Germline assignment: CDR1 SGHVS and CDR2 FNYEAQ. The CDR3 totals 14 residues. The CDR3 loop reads CASSSRQGGTEAFF. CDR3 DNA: TGTGCCAGCAGCTCCCGACAGGGAGGAACTGAAGCTTTCTTT.

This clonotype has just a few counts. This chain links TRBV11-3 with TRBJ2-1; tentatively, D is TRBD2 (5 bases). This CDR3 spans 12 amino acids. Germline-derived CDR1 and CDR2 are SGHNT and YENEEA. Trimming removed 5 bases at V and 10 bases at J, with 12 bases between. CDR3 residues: CASSMGEREQFF. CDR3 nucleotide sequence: TGTGCCAGCAGCATGGGAGAGAGGGAGCAGTTCTTC.